This TCR beta chain appears in the sequencing data of a study of blood T cell repertoires in COVID-19. Whole-study context: T cells, B-cell-depleted T cells, or PBMCs provided the cDNA or gDNA that served as material.

Enrolled through a virtual design, the participants were between roughly 18 and 89 years of age and came from under 25 US areas. Assignments of participants to cohorts depended upon their own reported clinical history. Sequencing used immunoSEQ multiplex PCR; TCRdb keeps in-frame clones, though not all of them. The table has hundreds of thousands of clones, nearly 90% seen once. The V gene lost 1 base and the J gene lost 8 bases, with 18 bases spanning the gap. CDR1 and CDR2 from the germline V gene are LGHDT and YNNKEL (reference sequence). This CDR3 is 16 amino acids long. This chain links TRBV3-1 (or the pseudogene TRBV3-2) with TRBJ1-5; TRBD1 is a possible D gene (5 bases). Specimen: PBMCs or T cells enriched from blood (not recorded which). This clonotype was obtained from a woman aged 18-29 years with acute COVID-19. The CDR3 spells CASSQGGWGVHEPQHF. In DNA form, the CDR3 reads TGTGCCAGCAGCCAAGGGGGATGGGGGGTGCACGAGCCCCAGCATTTT.